This is a list of T cell receptor beta chains from one sample in a study of blood T cell repertoires in COVID-19. Using immunoSEQ multiplex PCR, the repertoire was profiled, and TCRdb retains in-frame clones only, with some absent. The sample consists of 100,000 or so clones, about four fifths of them appearing once. Material for sequencing was peripheral blood. The receptors come from a man aged 40-49 years with active or convalescent COVID-19. Each CDR3 is given with its conserved first and last residue. The D gene is left open where the match is weak. The size entry is marked missing in some rows and otherwise reads once, few, many or a size class.

>TRBV3-1/TRBV3-2|TRBD1|once|TRBJ1-1
TGTGCCAGCAGCCAGAACTCGGGACAGGGGGCCGCTGAAGCTTTCTTT
CASSQNSGQGAAEAFF
>TRBV27|TRBD1|once|TRBJ1-6
TGTGCCAGCAGTGCCTTGGACAGGGTTTACTCACCCCTCCACTTT
CASSALDRVYSPLHF
>TRBV9|TRBD2|.|TRBJ2-1
TGTGCCAGCAGCGTGACTAGCGGGGGGTCCGAAGGGCAGTTCTTC
CASSVTSGGSEGQFF
>TRBV30|.|.|TRBJ1-3
TGTGCCTGGACTTCCCTCTCTGGAAACACCATATATTTT
CAWTSLSGNTIYF
>TRBV2|TRBD1|.|TRBJ1-5
TGTGCCAGCAGTGAAGCGGAGGAGGGAAGGGGGCCACAGCCCCAGCATTTT
CASSEAEEGRGPQPQHF
>TRBV4-1|.|.|TRBJ1-4
TGCGCCAGCAGCCATAGGAAGGACAGCTCTAATGAAAAACTGTTTTTT
CASSHRKDSSNEKLFF
>TRBV9|TRBD1|few|TRBJ2-6
TGTGCCAGCAGCGTAGGGGGACAGGCTCTCGGGGCCAACGTCCTGACTTTC
CASSVGGQALGANVLTF
>TRBV25-1|.|once|TRBJ1-5
TGTGCCAGCAGTGGGGACATAGGTCAGCCCCAGCATTTT
CASSGDIGQPQHF
>TRBV6-6|TRBD1|once|TRBJ2-7
TGTGCCAGCAGTTACGGGACAGCTAACTCCTACGAGCAGTACTTC
CASSYGTANSYEQYF
>TRBV4-2|.|.|TRBJ1-6
TGTGCCAGCAGCCAAGATACAGCAAGGACTCAAAGGGCACCCCTCCACTTT
CASSQDTARTQRAPLHF
>TRBV7-9|TRBD2|once|TRBJ2-3
TGTGCCAGCAGCTTGGACAGACTAGCGGGGGAGCTAGATACGCAGTATTTT
CASSLDRLAGELDTQYF